This TCR beta chain stems from a study of human T cells and chemical hapten exposure. TCRdb processed the RACE reads anew with MiXCR; each CDR3 protein has one entry. The data contain 75,000 to 100,000 distinct CDR3 sequences, 9.3% of them singletons. Time point here: patch test 2, 6 weeks after DPC sensitization. The treatment is: therapeutic diphenylcyclopropenone sensitization with weekly scalp DPC. The CDR3 is made up of 15 amino acids. The V gene's germline CDR1 is MNHEY and CDR2 SMNVEV (reference sequence). Trimming shortened V by 4 bases and J by 3 bases, and 15 bases separated the two germline ends. This clonotype has a count of ten or more.

The source was whole blood, collected in connection with sensitization to the hapten diphenylcyclopropenone (DPC). The chain uses TRBV27 and TRBJ2-5; possibly TRBD2 for D (6 bases). The clonotype originates from a woman aged 35 to 49 with alopecia areata. Some clones in this sample may be carry-over from other donors' samples. Written as DNA, the CDR3 is TGTGCCAGCAGTTCCTTGGGGGGTGGGGAAGAGACCCAGTACTTC. Residues: CASSSLGGGEETQYF.